The T cell receptor beta chain under discussion was sequenced for a study of blood T cells in healthy people across ages. Broader study findings: Because sorting was not performed, PBMCs prevented conclusive naive versus antigen-experienced comparison. Comparison with aged donors showed that long-lived donors had more naive CD4+ cells and higher diversity.

It was with a sample-barcoded 5' primer and a J-beta primer mix that a second PCR of roughly 7 to 11 cycles was run. One entry per CDR3 protein results from TCRdb running MiXCR on the 5' RACE reads. The sample yields under 1,100,000 distinct CDR3 sequences, roughly 24% seen once. As for this clonotype: Its antigen is unidentified.

The CDR3 loop spans 12 amino acids. V dropped 5 bases and J dropped 10 bases, with 13 bases sitting between them. Looked up from germline, CDR1 is SNHLY and CDR2 is FYNNEI. These data also featured in a second study, about T cells of mothers and their children. As that study records: Versus unrelated pairs, overlap was slightly higher in related mother-child pairs, without reaching significance.

The sequence was collected from a girl aged 2 to 9 in good health. The rearrangement joins TRBV2 to TRBJ2-3; a weak D match, TRBD1 (5 bases). Sequenced sample: blood. CDR3: CASSLGVVAQYF. The CDR3 nucleotides are TGTGCCAGCAGTTTAGGGGTAGTGGCGCAGTATTTT. The full variable domain, completed using reference TRBV2 and TRBJ2-3, is EPEVTQTPSHQVTQMGQEVILRCVPISNHLYFYWYRQILGQKVEFLVSFYNNEISEKSEIFDDQFSVERPDGSNFTLKIRSTKLEDSAMYFCASSLGVVAQYFGPGTRLTVL.